This is a list of T cell receptor beta chains from one sample in a study of blood T cell repertoires in COVID-19. Clones were read by immunoSEQ multiplex PCR, and TCRdb kept only the in-frame ones, dropping some. This sample has 23,000 or so clones, with less than 90% found just once. The sample taken for sequencing was peripheral blood. Every receptor here comes from a man in his forties with acute or convalescent COVID-19. The CDR3 runs from the conserved cysteine through the conserved F or W. A D gene is named only where the DNA matches it firmly. Size tells how often a clone was seen (once, few, many) or the class of an expanded clone, and some rows leave it out.

J	V	D	size	CDR3	DNA
TRBJ1-5	TRBV14	.	.	CASSRVPFPNNQPQHF	TGTGCCAGCAGCCGAGTCCCTTTCCCAAACAATCAGCCCCAGCATTTT
TRBJ2-7	TRBV5-1	TRBD2	.	CASSLNPSGQTYEQYF	TGCGCCAGCAGCTTGAACCCTAGCGGGCAAACCTACGAGCAGTACTTC
TRBJ2-7	TRBV4-2	TRBD2	once	CASSQDRLAGPYEQYF	TGTGCCAGCAGCCAAGATAGACTAGCGGGACCCTACGAGCAGTACTTC
TRBJ2-7	TRBV6-5	TRBD2	.	CASSPTSGTSYEQYF	TGTGCCAGCAGTCCTACTAGCGGGACCTCCTACGAACAGTACTTC
TRBJ2-7	TRBV5-4	.	.	CASSSPRQGRTYEQYF	TGTGCCAGCAGCTCGCCCCGGCAGGGGCGAACCTACGAGCAGTACTTC
TRBJ1-2	TRBV29-1	.	.	CSVELSYGYTF	TGCAGCGTTGAACTCAGCTATGGCTACACCTTC
TRBJ1-3	TRBV9	.	.	CASSAGTNSGNTIYF	TGTGCCAGCAGCGCCGGCACTAACTCTGGAAACACCATATATTTT
TRBJ1-6	TRBV9	.	.	CASSKDRNNSPLHF	TGTGCCAGCAGCAAGGACAGAAATAATTCACCCCTCCACTTT
TRBJ2-7	TRBV7-8	.	.	CASSLMYEQYF	TGTGCCAGCAGCCTCATGTACGAGCAGTACTTC
TRBJ1-1	TRBV6-5	TRBD1	.	CASSHRTGGRTEAFF	TGTGCCAGCAGCCACCGGACAGGGGGCCGCACTGAAGCTTTCTTT
TRBJ2-3	TRBV6-4	.	.	CASSELDTDTQYF	TGTGCCAGCAGTGAGCTAGACACAGATACGCAGTATTTT
TRBJ2-1	TRBV9	TRBD1	.	CASSVGTESNEQFF	TGTGCCAGCAGCGTCGGGACAGAGAGTAATGAGCAGTTCTTC
TRBJ1-1	TRBV7-2	.	once	CASSGAENTEAFF	TGTGCCAGCAGCGGGGCGGAGAACACTGAAGCTTTCTTT
TRBJ1-1	TRBV7-3	.	.	CASSLLAGTEAFF	TGTGCCAGCAGCTTACTTGCGGGCACTGAAGCTTTCTTT
TRBJ1-1	TRBV19	.	.	CASNPEKGYGGTEAFF	TGTGCCAGTAACCCTGAGAAGGGTTACGGAGGCACTGAAGCTTTCTTT
TRBJ2-1	TRBV2	TRBD2	.	CASSDGLAGPNEQFF	TGTGCCAGCAGTGACGGTTTAGCGGGGCCCAATGAGCAGTTCTTC
TRBJ1-1	TRBV3-1/TRBV3-2	TRBD1	once	CASSQGGQGSTEAFF	TGTGCCAGCAGCCAAGGGGGACAGGGTTCCACTGAAGCTTTCTTT
TRBJ1-2	TRBV19	TRBD1	.	CASSERTGQANYGYTF	TGTGCCAGTAGTGAACGGACAGGGCAAGCTAACTATGGCTACACCTTC
TRBJ1-5	TRBV7-9	.	few	CASSPGGRSNQPQHF	TGTGCCAGCAGCCCTGGGGGCCGGAGTAATCAGCCCCAGCATTTT
TRBJ2-3	TRBV4-1	.	.	CASSQDAAYRADTQYF	TGCGCCAGCAGCCAAGATGCGGCCTACCGCGCCGATACGCAGTATTTT
TRBJ1-1	TRBV19	.	.	CASSRQVNTEAFF	TGTGCCAGTAGTCGACAGGTGAACACTGAAGCTTTCTTT
TRBJ2-1	TRBV5-4	TRBD2	.	CASSRTSGTSSYNEQFF	TGTGCCAGCAGCCGGACTAGCGGGACTAGCTCCTACAATGAGCAGTTCTTC
TRBJ1-2	TRBV19	.	.	CASSDSGKKDGYTF	TGTGCCAGTAGTGACTCCGGGAAGAAGGATGGCTACACCTTC
TRBJ2-3	TRBV3-1/TRBV3-2	TRBD2	.	CASSQDPSGREDTQYF	TGTGCCAGCAGCCAAGATCCCAGCGGGAGGGAGGATACGCAGTATTTT
TRBJ1-2	TRBV7-9	.	.	CASSQTGNINYGYTF	TGTGCCAGCAGCCAAACGGGAAATATTAACTATGGCTACACCTTC
TRBJ1-1	TRBV6-6	.	once	CASSRQGLDTEAFF	TGTGCCAGCAGTCGCCAGGGGTTGGACACTGAAGCTTTCTTT
TRBJ1-1	TRBV10-1	.	.	CASSDNSEAFF	TGCGCCAGCAGTGATAATTCTGAAGCTTTCTTT
TRBJ1-6	TRBV30	.	.	CAWRSGPFWNSPLHF	TGTGCCTGGCGCAGTGGCCCTTTTTGGAATTCACCCCTCCACTTT
TRBJ2-1	TRBV6-5	TRBD2	once	CATYSGRFYNEQFF	TGTGCCACCTATAGCGGGAGATTCTACAATGAGCAGTTCTTC
TRBJ1-1	TRBV5-1	.	.	CASKSGTQAFF	TGCGCCAGCAAAAGTGGCACCCAAGCTTTCTTT